This TCR beta chain originates from a study of CXCR3-negative and CXCR3-positive naive CD8 T cells (dated by TCRdb to about 2019). Looking at the study overall: In total, about 150 million TRB reads were obtained, which works out to roughly 1.5 +/- 0.3 million reads per library. For the TRBV-TRBJ cluster analysis, the naive subsets came from 5 donors, while the memory cells came from 3 donors. Data from 11 donors, pooled across two independent experiments, went into the diversity and physicochemical repertoire analyses.

Overall study outcomes, separate from this receptor: Comparably high repertoire diversity was found in both naive subsets, whereas much lower repertoire diversity was found in memory CD8+ T cells. TRB CDR3s from CXCR3-positive naive cells showed higher hydrophobicity (lower Kidera factor 4), lower energy, and higher strength and volume indices than CXCR3-negative naive cells. Because surface CD5, which is linked to self-reactivity in mice, was comparable between the naive subsets, TCR interaction strength was also inferred from the physicochemical properties of TRB CDR3s. Naive CXCR3-negative and CXCR3-positive cells from the same donor showed similar TRBV-TRBJ usage, whereas memory cells showed distinct patterns. Because CXCR3 expression was partially decreased after cryopreservation, freshly isolated PBMCs were used for most assays.

For each CD8+ T cell subset, flow sorting was done in triplicate, and around 300,000 cells per subset went directly into RLT lysis buffer. To exclude memory contaminants, naive CD8+ T cells were stringently defined as CD45RO-CCR7+CD27+CD95-. Peripheral blood mononuclear cells were isolated from buffy coats by standard density gradient centrifugation. Naive CXCR3-negative and CXCR3-positive CD8+ T cells were flow-sorted on a FACSAria III. Total RNA was extracted from sorted cells with an RNeasy Mini Kit. Concerning this clonotype: The specificity of this receptor is unknown.

The listed sequencing device is NextSeq 550. The Human TCR Profiling Kit (MiLaboratory) was used to prepare UMI-labeled 5' RACE TRB cDNA libraries. The full amount of extracted RNA was used for cDNA synthesis, and the full amount of resulting cDNA was used for PCR amplification. The libraries were made side by side, with each library going through the same number of PCR cycles. As for how the authors treated the data: With a minimum of two reads required per UMI, MIGEC and MiXCR pulled out about 50,000 +/- 10,000 unique UMI-labeled TRB cDNA molecules from each library. Each library averaged about 40,000 +/- 10,000 functional in-frame TRB CDR3 nucleotide clonotypes without stop codons. After downsampling to 5000 UMI-labeled TRB molecules per sample, diversity metrics such as normalized Shannon-Wiener and Chao1 were calculated in VDJtools. For the central five CDR3 residues, VDJtools calculated physicochemical properties weighted by clonotype size, namely interaction energy, strength, volume and Kidera factor 4. TCRdb reanalyzed the reads, keeping one entry per CDR3 protein sequence and omitting DNA. The V and J calls follow TCRdb's processing rather than the paper's. In this sample's table one finds tens of thousands of distinct CDR3 sequences. The top ten constitute over 1.2% of the sample.

From the germline V gene, CDR1 is MNHEY and CDR2 is SVGEGT. Including the terminal cysteine and phenylalanine, the CDR3 comprises 13 residues. The record lacks a DNA sequence. Sequencing was carried out using naive CXCR3- CD8+ T cells from blood. Per the publication, the cell subset or site label means: CD45RO-CCR7+CD27+CD95- naive CD8+ T cells lacking CXCR3 (TNR3-). The sequence was obtained from a human donor in good health. Some clones in this sample may be carry-over from other donors' samples. The sequence links TRBV6-2 or TRBV6-3 to TRBJ2-2. The encoded CDR3 is CASSYPGAGELFF.